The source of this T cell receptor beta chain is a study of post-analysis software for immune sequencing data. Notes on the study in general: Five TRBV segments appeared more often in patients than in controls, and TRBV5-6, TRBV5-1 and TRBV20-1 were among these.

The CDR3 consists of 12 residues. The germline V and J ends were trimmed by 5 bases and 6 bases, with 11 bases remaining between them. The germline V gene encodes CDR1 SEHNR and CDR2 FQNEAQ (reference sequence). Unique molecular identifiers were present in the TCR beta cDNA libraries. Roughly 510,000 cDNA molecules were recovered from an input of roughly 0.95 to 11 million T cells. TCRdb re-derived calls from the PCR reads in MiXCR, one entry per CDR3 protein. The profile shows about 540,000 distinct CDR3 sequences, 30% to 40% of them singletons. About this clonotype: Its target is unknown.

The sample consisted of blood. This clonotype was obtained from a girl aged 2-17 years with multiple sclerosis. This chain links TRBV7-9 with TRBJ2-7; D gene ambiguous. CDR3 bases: TGTGCCAGCAGCCCAACAGCCCGCGAGCAGTACTTC. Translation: CASSPTAREQYF.